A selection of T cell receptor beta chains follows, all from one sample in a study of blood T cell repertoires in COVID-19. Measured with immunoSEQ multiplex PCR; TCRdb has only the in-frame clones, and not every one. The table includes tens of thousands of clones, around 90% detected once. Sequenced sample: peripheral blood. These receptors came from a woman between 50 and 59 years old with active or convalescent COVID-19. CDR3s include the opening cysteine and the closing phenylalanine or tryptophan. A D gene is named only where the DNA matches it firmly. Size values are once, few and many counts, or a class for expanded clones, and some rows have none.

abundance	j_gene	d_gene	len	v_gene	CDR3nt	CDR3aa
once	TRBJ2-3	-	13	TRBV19	TGTGCCAGTAGTATGGCCAGGGGAGATACGCAGTATTTT	CASSMARGDTQYF
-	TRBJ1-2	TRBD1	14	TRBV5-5	TGTGCCAGCAGCTTGTGGGACAGGGGTCGTGGCTACACCTTC	CASSLWDRGRGYTF
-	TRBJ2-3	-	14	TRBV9	TGTGCCAGCAGCGTATCTCTTAGCGCAGATACGCAGTATTTT	CASSVSLSADTQYF
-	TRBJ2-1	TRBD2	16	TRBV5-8	TGTGCCAGCAGCTTATACGGGGGGTCTAACTACAATGAGCAGTTCTTC	CASSLYGGSNYNEQFF
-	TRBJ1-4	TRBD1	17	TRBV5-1	TGCGCCAGCAGCTCAATCCCTTTGGGACAGGGAGGCGAAAAACTGTTTTTT	CASSSIPLGQGGEKLFF
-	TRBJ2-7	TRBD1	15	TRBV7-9	TGTGCCAGCAGCTTAGCTCGGGACAGGGGAAAAAGGCAGTACTTC	CASSLARDRGKRQYF
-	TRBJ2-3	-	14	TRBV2	TGTGCCAGCAGCCGAGTAGGGGCCACAGATACGCAGTATTTT	CASSRVGATDTQYF
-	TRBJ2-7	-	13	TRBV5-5	TGTGCCAGCAGCTCACAGGGCTTCTACGAGCAGTACTTC	CASSSQGFYEQYF
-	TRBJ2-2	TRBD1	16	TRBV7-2	TGTGCCAGCAGCCGGGCACAGGGGGGTGGGACCGGGGAGCTGTTTTTT	CASSRAQGGGTGELFF
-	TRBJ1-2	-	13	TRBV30	TGTGCCTGGACAGGGGTTTTTAACTATGGCTACACCTTC	CAWTGVFNYGYTF
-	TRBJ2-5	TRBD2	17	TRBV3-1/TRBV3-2	TGTGCCAGCAGCCCAGAGGAGTATAGCGGGGGGGTAGAGACCCAGTACTTC	CASSPEEYSGGVETQYF
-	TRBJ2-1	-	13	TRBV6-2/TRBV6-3	TGTGCCAGCAGTTACCCCCCCCGCAATGAGCAGTTCTTC	CASSYPPRNEQFF
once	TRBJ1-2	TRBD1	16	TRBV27	TGTGCCAGCAGTTCGGGGACAGGGGGCGGTCGGATCGGCTACACCTTC	CASSSGTGGGRIGYTF
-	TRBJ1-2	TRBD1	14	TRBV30	TGTGCCTGGAGTGTAGCCAGGGGGAGCTATGGCTACACCTTC	CAWSVARGSYGYTF
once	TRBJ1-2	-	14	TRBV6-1	TGTGCCAGCAGTGAAGGCGCCAGGGGCTATGGCTACACCTTC	CASSEGARGYGYTF
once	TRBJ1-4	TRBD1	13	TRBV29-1	TGCAGCGTGATACAGGGGGCCGATGAAAAACTGTTTTTT	CSVIQGADEKLFF